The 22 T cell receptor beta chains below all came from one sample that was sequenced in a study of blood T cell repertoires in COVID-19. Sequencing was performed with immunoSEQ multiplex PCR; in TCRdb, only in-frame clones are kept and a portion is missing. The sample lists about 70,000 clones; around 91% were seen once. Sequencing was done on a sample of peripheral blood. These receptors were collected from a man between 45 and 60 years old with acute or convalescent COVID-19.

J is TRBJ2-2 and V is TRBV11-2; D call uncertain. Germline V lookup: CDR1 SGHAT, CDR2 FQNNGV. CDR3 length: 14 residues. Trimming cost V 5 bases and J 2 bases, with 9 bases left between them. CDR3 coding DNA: TGTGCCAGCAGCCCTAAGACAAACACCGGGGAGCTGTTTTTT. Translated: CASSPKTNTGELFF.

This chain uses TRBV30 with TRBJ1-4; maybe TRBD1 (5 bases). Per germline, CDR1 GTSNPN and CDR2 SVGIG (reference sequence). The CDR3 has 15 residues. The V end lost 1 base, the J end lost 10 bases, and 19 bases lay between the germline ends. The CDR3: CAWSGSRVQQGKLFF. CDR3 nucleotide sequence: TGTGCCTGGAGTGGTTCCCGGGTCCAGCAGGGAAAACTGTTTTTT.

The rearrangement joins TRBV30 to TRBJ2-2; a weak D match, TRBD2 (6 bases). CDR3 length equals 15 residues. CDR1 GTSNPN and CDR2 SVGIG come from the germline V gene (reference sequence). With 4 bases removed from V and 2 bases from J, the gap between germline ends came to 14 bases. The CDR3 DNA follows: TGTGCCTGGAACGCGGCGGGAACAAACACCGGGGAGCTGTTTTTT. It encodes CAWNAAGTNTGELFF.

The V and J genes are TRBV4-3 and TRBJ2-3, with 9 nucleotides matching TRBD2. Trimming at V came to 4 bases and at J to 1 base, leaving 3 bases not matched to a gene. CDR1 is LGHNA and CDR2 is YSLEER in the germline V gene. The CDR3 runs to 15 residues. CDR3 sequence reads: CASSLRTSGTDTQYF. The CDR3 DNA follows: TGCGCCAGCAGCCTAAGGACTAGCGGCACAGATACGCAGTATTTT.

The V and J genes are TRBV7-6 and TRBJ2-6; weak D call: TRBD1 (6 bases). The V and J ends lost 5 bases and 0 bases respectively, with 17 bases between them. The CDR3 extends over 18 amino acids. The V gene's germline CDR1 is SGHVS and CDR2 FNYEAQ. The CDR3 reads CASSIQTGPSSGANVLTF. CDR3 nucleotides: TGTGCCAGCAGCATTCAGACAGGACCGAGCTCTGGGGCCAACGTCCTGACTTTC.

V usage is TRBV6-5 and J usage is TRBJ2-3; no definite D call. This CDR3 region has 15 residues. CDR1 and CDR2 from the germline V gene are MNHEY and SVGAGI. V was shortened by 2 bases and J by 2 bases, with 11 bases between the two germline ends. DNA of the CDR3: TGTGCCAGCAGTTACCAGGCAGGCCTCACAGATACGCAGTATTTT. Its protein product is CASSYQAGLTDTQYF.

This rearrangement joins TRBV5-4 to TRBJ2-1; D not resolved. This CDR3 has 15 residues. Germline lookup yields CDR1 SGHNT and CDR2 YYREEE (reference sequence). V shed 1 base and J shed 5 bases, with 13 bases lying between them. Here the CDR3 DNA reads TGTGCCAGCAGCTTGCCACCCGGGTCAAACAATGAGCAGTTCTTC. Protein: CASSLPPGSNNEQFF.

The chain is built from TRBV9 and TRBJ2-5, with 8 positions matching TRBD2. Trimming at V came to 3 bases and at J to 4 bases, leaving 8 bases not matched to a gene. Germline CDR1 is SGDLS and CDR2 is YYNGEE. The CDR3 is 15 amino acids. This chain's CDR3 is CASSDPPGGVETQYF. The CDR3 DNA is TGTGCCAGCAGCGATCCGCCGGGAGGGGTAGAGACCCAGTACTTC.

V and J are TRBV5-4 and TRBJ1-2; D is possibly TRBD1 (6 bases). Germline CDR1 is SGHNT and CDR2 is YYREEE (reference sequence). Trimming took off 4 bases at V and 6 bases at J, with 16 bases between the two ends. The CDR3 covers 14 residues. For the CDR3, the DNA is TGTGCCAGCAGCCTGACAGGAATAGTTCATGGCTACACCTTC. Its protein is CASSLTGIVHGYTF.

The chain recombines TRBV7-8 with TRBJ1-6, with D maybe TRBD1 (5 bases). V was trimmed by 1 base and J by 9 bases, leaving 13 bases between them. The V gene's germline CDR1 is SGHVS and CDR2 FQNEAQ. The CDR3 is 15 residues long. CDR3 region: CASSLVAGSVSPLHF. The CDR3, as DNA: TGTGCCAGCAGCTTAGTTGCAGGGTCGGTTTCACCCCTCCACTTT.

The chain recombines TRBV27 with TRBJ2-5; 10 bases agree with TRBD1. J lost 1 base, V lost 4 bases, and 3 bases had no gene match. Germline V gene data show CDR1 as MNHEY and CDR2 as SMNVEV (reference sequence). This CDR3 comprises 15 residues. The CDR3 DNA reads TGTGCCAGCAGTTCGTGGACAGGGGGCCAAGAGACCCAGTACTTC. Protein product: CASSSWTGGQETQYF.

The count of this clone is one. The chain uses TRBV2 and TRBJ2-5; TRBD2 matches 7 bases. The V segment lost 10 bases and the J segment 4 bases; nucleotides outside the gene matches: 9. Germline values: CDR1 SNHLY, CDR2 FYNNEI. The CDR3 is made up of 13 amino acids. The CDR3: CATSRGGRETQYF. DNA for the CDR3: TGTGCCACCTCGAGGGGAGGGCGAGAGACCCAGTACTTC. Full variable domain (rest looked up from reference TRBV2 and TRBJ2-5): EPEVTQTPSHQVTQMGQEVILRCVPISNHLYFYWYRQILGQKVEFLVSFYNNEISEKSEIFDDQFSVERPDGSNFTLKIRSTKLEDSAMYFCATSRGGRETQYFGPGTRLLVL.

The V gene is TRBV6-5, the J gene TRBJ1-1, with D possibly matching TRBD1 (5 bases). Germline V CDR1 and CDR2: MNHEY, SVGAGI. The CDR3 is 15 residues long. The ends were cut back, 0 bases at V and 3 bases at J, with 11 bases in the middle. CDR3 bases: TGTGCCAGCAGTTACTCTCGAGGACACTACACTGAAGCTTTCTTT. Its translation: CASSYSRGHYTEAFF.

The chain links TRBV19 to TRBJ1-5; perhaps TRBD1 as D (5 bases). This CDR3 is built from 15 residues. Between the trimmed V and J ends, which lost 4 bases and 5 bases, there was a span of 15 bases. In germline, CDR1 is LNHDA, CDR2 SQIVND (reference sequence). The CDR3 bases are TGTGCCAGTAGTAGCATAGGGACGGGAGATCAGCCCCAGCATTTT. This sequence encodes CASSSIGTGDQPQHF.

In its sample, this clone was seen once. CDR3 DNA: TGTGCCAGCAGCGCAACTTGGAACACTGAAGCTTTCTTT. As protein: CASSATWNTEAFF. The rearrangement uses TRBV9 and TRBJ1-1; D is undetermined. This CDR3 has 13 residues. Germline values: CDR1 SGDLS, CDR2 YYNGEE. The V end was cut by 3 bases, the J end by 1 base, with 7 bases between.

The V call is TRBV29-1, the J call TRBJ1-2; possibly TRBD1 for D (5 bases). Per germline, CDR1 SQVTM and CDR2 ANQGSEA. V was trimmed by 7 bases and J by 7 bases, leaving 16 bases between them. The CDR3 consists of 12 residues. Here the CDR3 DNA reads TGCAGCGGCGGGGCCGGGGCACTTGGCTACACCTTC. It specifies CSGGAGALGYTF. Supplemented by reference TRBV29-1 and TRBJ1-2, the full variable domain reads SAVISQKPSRDICQRGTSLTIQCQVDSQVTMMFWYRQQPGQSLTLIATANQGSEATYESGFVIDKFPISRPNLTFSTLTVSNMSPEDSSIYLCSGGAGALGYTFGSGTRLTVV.

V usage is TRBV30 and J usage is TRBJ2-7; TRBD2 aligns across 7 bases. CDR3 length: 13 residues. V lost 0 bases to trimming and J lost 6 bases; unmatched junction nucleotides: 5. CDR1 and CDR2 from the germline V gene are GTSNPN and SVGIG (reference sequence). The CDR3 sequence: CAWSVLLATEQYV. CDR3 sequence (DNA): TGTGCCTGGAGTGTATTACTAGCGACCGAGCAGTACGTC.

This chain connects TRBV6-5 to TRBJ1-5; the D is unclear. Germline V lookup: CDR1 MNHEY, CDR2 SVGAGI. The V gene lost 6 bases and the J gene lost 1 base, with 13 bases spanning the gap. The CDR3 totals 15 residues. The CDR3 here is CASRAASGSNQPQHF. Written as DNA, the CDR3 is TGTGCCAGCAGAGCGGCATCCGGGAGCAATCAGCCCCAGCATTTT.

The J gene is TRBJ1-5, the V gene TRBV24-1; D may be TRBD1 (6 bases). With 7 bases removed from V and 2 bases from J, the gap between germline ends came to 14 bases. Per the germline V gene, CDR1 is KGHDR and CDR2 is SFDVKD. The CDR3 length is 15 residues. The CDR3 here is CATSVGATGNQPQHF. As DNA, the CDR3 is TGTGCCACCAGCGTGGGGGCGACCGGCAATCAGCCCCAGCATTTT.

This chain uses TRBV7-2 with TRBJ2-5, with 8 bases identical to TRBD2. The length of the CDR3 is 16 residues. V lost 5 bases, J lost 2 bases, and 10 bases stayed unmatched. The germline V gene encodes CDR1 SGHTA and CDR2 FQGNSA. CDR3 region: CASSLGLAPPQETQYF. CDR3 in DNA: TGTGCCAGCAGCCTCGGACTAGCCCCCCCTCAAGAGACCCAGTACTTC.

CDR3 in amino acids: CAISEGLAVNTGELFF. DNA of the CDR3: TGTGCCATCAGTGAGGGGTTAGCGGTTAACACCGGGGAGCTGTTTTTT. The V and J genes are TRBV10-3 and TRBJ2-2, with D perhaps matching TRBD2 (6 bases). With 2 bases removed from V and 2 bases from J, the gap between germline ends came to 12 bases. This CDR3 comprises 16 residues. Germline loops: CDR1 ENHRY, CDR2 SYGVKD.

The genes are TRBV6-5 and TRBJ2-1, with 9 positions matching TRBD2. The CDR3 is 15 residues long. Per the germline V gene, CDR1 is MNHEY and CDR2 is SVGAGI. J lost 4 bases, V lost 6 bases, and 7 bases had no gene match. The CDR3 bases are TGTGCCAGCAGGAGTTACAGCGGGAGGTACAATGAGCAGTTCTTC. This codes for CASRSYSGRYNEQFF.